What follows are 20 T cell receptor beta chains derived from one specimen sequenced in a study of cytomegalovirus exposure and HLA in healthy donors. PCR primers comprised 60 Vbeta and 13 Jbeta primers. Sequencing used immunoSEQ multiplex PCR; TCRdb keeps in-frame clones, though not all of them. In the table there are over 25,000 clones, roughly 60% of which are singletons. The sequencing input was PBMCs. The receptors were gathered from a male donor in good health and CMV-seropositive.

This clone is medium-sized (0.01 to 0.1%) by share. The chain combines TRBV6-5 with TRBJ2-1; 11 bases are shared with TRBD2. This CDR3 has 15 residues. CDR1 is MNHEY and CDR2 is SVGAGI in the germline V gene. The junction had 8 bases not matched to a gene; V was cut back by 5 bases and J by 8 bases. Written as DNA, the CDR3 is TGTGCCAGCAGTCCCGCTAGCGGGAGGATCGATGAGCAGTTCTTC. It specifies CASSPASGRIDEQFF.

The chain employs TRBV2 and TRBJ1-2, with 8 bases that match TRBD1. The CDR3 contains 13 residues. Germline V gene lookup returns CDR1 SNHLY and CDR2 FYNNEI. V trimming: 4 bases; J trimming: 10 bases; junction bases outside the gene matches: 8. As DNA, the CDR3 is TGTGCCAGCAGTGCGGACAGGGTTAGTTTCTACACCTTC. Its protein product is CASSADRVSFYTF.

This sequence joins TRBV30 and TRBJ1-5, with D perhaps TRBD1 (6 bases). V was trimmed by 4 bases and J by 6 bases, leaving 13 bases between them. The CDR3 is 13 amino acids. Germline CDR1 is GTSNPN and CDR2 is SVGIG (reference sequence). The CDR3 here is CAWNRGGSQPQHF. In nucleotides, the CDR3 is TGTGCCTGGAATCGAGGGGGAAGTCAGCCCCAGCATTTT.

J is TRBJ2-1 and V is TRBV5-1; D might be TRBD2 (7 bases). V was shortened by 1 base and J by 3 bases, with 14 bases between the two germline ends. Per germline, CDR1 SGHRS and CDR2 YFSETQ. This CDR3 is built from 16 residues. The CDR3 is CASSLYRGAGYNEQFF. CDR3 coding DNA: TGCGCCAGCAGCTTGTATCGGGGGGCCGGCTACAATGAGCAGTTCTTC.

This clone was observed a few times. The CDR3 here is CASSLAGGGTGELFF. CDR3 DNA sequence: TGTGCCAGCAGCTTAGCGGGAGGAGGGACCGGGGAGCTGTTTTTT. The chain recombines TRBV5-4 with TRBJ2-2, with 9 bases fitting TRBD2. V shed 2 bases and J 5 bases; nucleotides not matched to a gene: 4. The CDR3 has 15 residues. The germline gives CDR1 SGHNT, CDR2 YYREEE (reference sequence). The full variable domain, rest sourced from reference TRBV5-4 and TRBJ2-2, is ETGVTQSPTHLIKTRGQQVTLRCSSQSGHNTVSWYQQALGQGPQFIFQYYREEENGRGNFPPRFSGLQFPNYSSELNVNALELDDSALYLCASSLAGGGTGELFFGEGSRLTVL.

The genes are TRBV5-6 and TRBJ2-5, with a tentative D call TRBD2 (5 bases). The germline CDR1 and CDR2 sequences are SGHDT and YYEEEE. Trimming removed 1 base from V and 4 bases from J, with 11 bases in between. This CDR3 is built from 14 residues. The CDR3 DNA sequence: TGTGCCAGCAGCTTGTTCCGGGGTCCAGAGACCCAGTACTTC. Amino acid sequence: CASSLFRGPETQYF.

A few counts support this clone. The V and J genes are TRBV5-1 and TRBJ2-3; 9 positions match TRBD2. The CDR3 is 14 amino acids. V lost 3 bases to trimming and J lost 5 bases; unmatched junction nucleotides: 4. Germline CDR1 SGHRS, CDR2 YFSETQ. Written as DNA, the CDR3 is TGCGCCAGCAGCTGGGATAGCGGGGGAGATACGCAGTATTTT. Translating gives CASSWDSGGDTQYF. Full variable domain (outside the CDR3, taken from reference TRBV5-1 and TRBJ2-3): KAGVTQTPRYLIKTRGQQVTLSCSPISGHRSVSWYQQTPGQGLQFLFEYFSETQRNKGNFPGRFSGRQFSNSRSEMNVSTLELGDSALYLCASSWDSGGDTQYFGPGTRLTVL.

The chain joins TRBV1 to TRBJ1-1. TRBV1 is assigned pseudogene status. The CDR3 consists of 17 residues. CDR3 loop: CTSSQDKRWRGHTEAFF. DNA of the CDR3: TGCACCAGCAGCCAAGATAAAAGATGGCGGGGGCATACTGAAGCTTTCTTT.

J is TRBJ2-3 and V is TRBV4-2, with 7 bases that match TRBD2. The CDR3 totals 14 residues. CDR1 is LGHNA, CDR2 YNFKEQ, per germline. V lost 4 bases to trimming and J lost 4 bases; unmatched junction nucleotides: 5. CDR3 amino acids: CASSPGDYADTQYF. CDR3 bases: TGTGCCAGCAGCCCCGGGGACTATGCAGATACGCAGTATTTT.

CDR3 bases: TGCGCCAGCAGCGAAATCGACAAGACCTACAATGAGCAGTTCTTC. It translates to CASSEIDKTYNEQFF. The genes are TRBV5-1 and TRBJ2-1; D is undetermined. V lost 4 bases and J 2 bases, leaving 13 bases between the germline ends. The V gene's germline CDR1 is SGHRS and CDR2 YFSETQ. This CDR3 has 15 amino acids. The full variable domain, in which reference TRBV5-1 and TRBJ2-1 provide the parts outside the CDR3, is KAGVTQTPRYLIKTRGQQVTLSCSPISGHRSVSWYQQTPGQGLQFLFEYFSETQRNKGNFPGRFSGRQFSNSRSEMNVSTLELGDSALYLCASSEIDKTYNEQFFGPGTRLTVL.

V gene TRBV9 combines with J gene TRBJ2-2, with D tentatively TRBD1 (6 bases). The CDR3 consists of 15 residues. V gave up 4 bases and J gave up 6 bases, with 16 bases separating them. Germline V CDR1 and CDR2: SGDLS, YYNGEE. The CDR3 DNA reads as TGTGCCAGCAGCCCCAGGACAGCCTCCTCCGGGGAGCTGTTTTTT. Its translation is CASSPRTASSGELFF.

J is TRBJ1-5 and V is TRBV2, with TRBD1 identical over 11 bases. The germline gives CDR1 SNHLY, CDR2 FYNNEI. Trimming at V came to 4 bases and at J to 6 bases, leaving 5 bases not matched to a gene. This CDR3 has 15 residues. CDR3 sequence reads: CASSVGTGGTQPQHF. The CDR3 coding sequence is TGTGCCAGCAGTGTCGGGACAGGGGGTACTCAGCCCCAGCATTTT.

The table lists this clone with a few counts. V and J are TRBV7-9 and TRBJ2-7, with 8 bases that match TRBD2. After removal of 5 bases from V and 4 bases from J, the junction contained 13 bases not matched to a gene. The CDR3 sequence is 16 residues long. Germline CDR1 and CDR2: SEHNR and FQNEAQ (reference sequence). The CDR3 nucleotides are TGTGCCAGCAGCGTAACCCCGGGACTAGGGGGGTACGAGCAGTACTTC. Protein sequence: CASSVTPGLGGYEQYF.

The chain links TRBV5-1 to TRBJ2-3; possible D gene TRBD2, 5 bases. This CDR3 has 15 amino acids. Germline V gene lookup returns CDR1 SGHRS and CDR2 YFSETQ. V was clipped by 0 bases and J by 2 bases, with 10 bases between them. The CDR3 coding sequence is TGCGCCAGCAGCTTGGGCCGCGGGCCCACAGATACGCAGTATTTT. Translated: CASSLGRGPTDTQYF.

This clone was seen only once. The rearrangement joins TRBV2 to TRBJ2-2; D is possibly TRBD2 (5 bases). With 5 bases removed from V and 1 base from J, the gap between germline ends came to 11 bases. This CDR3 has 15 amino acids. CDR1 SNHLY and CDR2 FYNNEI come from the germline V gene. In DNA form, the CDR3 reads TGTGCCAGCAGTAACGGACTGATGAACACCGGGGAGCTGTTTTTT. This encodes CASSNGLMNTGELFF. The whole variable domain, remainder taken from reference TRBV2 and TRBJ2-2, is EPEVTQTPSHQVTQMGQEVILRCVPISNHLYFYWYRQILGQKVEFLVSFYNNEISEKSEIFDDQFSVERPDGSNFTLKIRSTKLEDSAMYFCASSNGLMNTGELFFGEGSRLTVL.

V usage is TRBV2 and J usage is TRBJ1-2, with D tentatively TRBD1 (6 bases). Per the germline V gene, CDR1 is SNHLY and CDR2 is FYNNEI. The V gene lost 4 bases and the J gene lost 2 bases, with 8 bases spanning the gap. The CDR3 totals 13 residues. Here the CDR3 DNA reads TGTGCCAGCAGTGCGGACAGCAACTATGGCTACACCTTC. Translation: CASSADSNYGYTF.

The chain employs TRBV6-1 and TRBJ2-1, with TRBD2 matching 8 bases. This CDR3 has 16 amino acids. Germline V gives CDR1 MNHNS, CDR2 SASEGT. V shed 4 bases and J 1 base; nucleotides not matched to a gene: 6. As DNA, the CDR3 is TGTGCCAGCAGTGTAACGCGGGGGGTTTCCTACAATGAGCAGTTCTTC. This codes for CASSVTRGVSYNEQFF.

The CDR3 spells CAISEPGSSGGHEQYF. The CDR3 DNA follows: TGTGCCATCAGTGAGCCCGGTTCTAGCGGGGGACACGAGCAGTACTTC. This sequence joins TRBV10-3 and TRBJ2-7, with TRBD2 matching 10 bases. Looked up from germline, CDR1 is ENHRY and CDR2 is SYGVKD. The CDR3 has 16 residues. V trimming: 2 bases; J trimming: 5 bases; junction bases outside the gene matches: 9.

Note on this clone: Other DNA variants within this sample encode the same CDR3. The chain links TRBV28 to TRBJ1-5; 8 bases are shared with TRBD1. The length of the CDR3 is 15 residues. Looked up from germline, CDR1 is MDHEN and CDR2 is SYDVKM. Trimming removed 2 bases from V and 7 bases from J; junction bases left unmatched: 7. The CDR3 loop reads CASSLTQGANQPQHF. CDR3 nucleotide sequence: TGTGCCAGCAGTTTAACCCAGGGGGCAAACCAGCCCCAGCATTTT. The whole variable domain, filled in from reference TRBV28 and TRBJ1-5, reads DVKVTQSSRYLVKRTGEKVFLECVQDMDHENMFWYRQDPGLGLRLIYFSYDVKMKEKGDIPEGYSVSREKKERFSLILESASTNQTSMYLCASSLTQGANQPQHFGDGTRLSIL.

V gene TRBV9 combines with J gene TRBJ1-4; 7 bases are shared with TRBD1. Looked up from germline, CDR1 is SGDLS and CDR2 is YYNGEE. This CDR3 spans 15 amino acids. With 3 bases clipped from V and 3 bases from J, the junction kept 5 bases outside the gene matches. Here the CDR3 DNA reads TGTGCCAGCAGCGAACAGGGGAGGCCTAATGAAAAACTGTTTTTT. Protein: CASSEQGRPNEKLFF.